This is a list of T cell receptor beta chains from one sample in a study of shared clonotypes between healthy human individuals. Generated by immunoSEQ multiplex PCR, the TCRdb table keeps only in-frame clones and is missing some. Of 730,000 or so clones in the sample, around 72% are singletons; the top ten hold 1.8%. Sequencing input: memory CD4+ T cells sorted from blood. The receptor source for this set is a woman aged 30 to 39 in good health. Both conserved end residues are part of each CDR3. The order of the fields is V gene, J gene, clone size, D gene, CDR3 protein, CDR3 DNA. D genes are given only for firm matches. Expanded clones are given a class, and other clones once, few, many or no size at all.

v_call: TRBV27; j_call: TRBJ1-5; clone_size: -; d_call: -; cdr3_aa: CASGGSNQPQHF; cdr3_nt: TGTGCCAGCGGGGGGAGCAATCAGCCTCAGCATTTT
v_call: TRBV27; j_call: TRBJ2-7; clone_size: -; d_call: TRBD1; cdr3_aa: CASRLQGSYEQYF; cdr3_nt: TGTGCCAGCAGACTACAGGGGAGCTACGAGCAGTACTTC
v_call: TRBV5-4; j_call: TRBJ1-1; clone_size: -; d_call: -; cdr3_aa: CASSLGVREGTEAFF; cdr3_nt: TGTGCCAGCAGCTTGGGGGTGAGGGAGGGCACTGAAGCTTTCTTT
v_call: TRBV28; j_call: TRBJ1-4; clone_size: -; d_call: -; cdr3_aa: CASSQGSEKLFF; cdr3_nt: TGTGCCAGCAGTCAGGGGAGCGAAAAACTGTTTTTT
v_call: TRBV27; j_call: TRBJ1-4; clone_size: -; d_call: TRBD1; cdr3_aa: CASRTGNFPNEKLFF; cdr3_nt: TGTGCCAGCAGGACAGGGAACTTTCCTAATGAAAAACTGTTTTTT
v_call: TRBV5-1; j_call: TRBJ2-1; clone_size: many; d_call: TRBD2; cdr3_aa: CASSYSGRAGNEQFF; cdr3_nt: TGCGCCAGCAGCTATAGCGGGAGGGCCGGGAATGAGCAGTTCTTC
v_call: TRBV5-6; j_call: TRBJ1-1; clone_size: once; d_call: TRBD1; cdr3_aa: CASSTGDGTEAFF; cdr3_nt: TGTGCCAGCAGCACAGGGGATGGTACTGAAGCTTTCTTT
v_call: TRBV5-1; j_call: TRBJ2-2; clone_size: -; d_call: TRBD1; cdr3_aa: CASSLQGAGELFF; cdr3_nt: TGCGCCAGCAGCTTGCAGGGGGCCGGGGAGCTGTTTTTT
v_call: TRBV11-2; j_call: TRBJ2-5; clone_size: -; d_call: -; cdr3_aa: CASRSTFQGQETQYF; cdr3_nt: TGTGCCAGCAGATCTACCTTCCAGGGTCAGGAGACCCAGTACTTC
v_call: TRBV2; j_call: TRBJ1-2; clone_size: few; d_call: TRBD1; cdr3_aa: CASRSEGGFDGYTF; cdr3_nt: TGTGCCAGCAGATCGGAAGGGGGCTTCGATGGCTACACCTTC
v_call: TRBV27; j_call: TRBJ1-2; clone_size: -; d_call: -; cdr3_aa: CASSPGAPEVYGYTF; cdr3_nt: TGTGCCAGCAGTCCCGGGGCCCCAGAGGTCTATGGCTACACCTTC
v_call: TRBV2; j_call: TRBJ2-3; clone_size: -; d_call: -; cdr3_aa: CASSVRAGPTDTQYF; cdr3_nt: TGTGCCAGCAGTGTAAGGGCAGGGCCCACAGATACGCAGTATTTT
v_call: TRBV18; j_call: TRBJ1-3; clone_size: -; d_call: -; cdr3_aa: CASSPPGTGNTIYF; cdr3_nt: TGTGCCAGCTCTCCTCCGGGGACTGGAAACACCATATATTTT
v_call: TRBV27; j_call: TRBJ2-1; clone_size: -; d_call: -; cdr3_aa: CASKWDDGNNEQFF; cdr3_nt: TGTGCCAGCAAGTGGGACGACGGAAACAATGAGCAGTTCTTC
v_call: TRBV5-1; j_call: TRBJ2-1; clone_size: -; d_call: -; cdr3_aa: CASSLDVGTYNEQFF; cdr3_nt: TGCGCCAGCAGCTTGGATGTCGGTACCTACAATGAGCAGTTCTTC
v_call: TRBV7-2; j_call: TRBJ2-5; clone_size: -; d_call: -; cdr3_aa: CASSPSFGEGTQYF; cdr3_nt: TGTGCCAGCAGCCCGTCTTTCGGGGAAGGTACCCAGTACTTC
v_call: TRBV5-1; j_call: TRBJ2-1; clone_size: few; d_call: -; cdr3_aa: CASSLEGTSYNEQFF; cdr3_nt: TGCGCCAGCAGCTTGGAAGGGACGTCGTACAATGAGCAGTTCTTC
v_call: TRBV28; j_call: TRBJ2-7; clone_size: -; d_call: -; cdr3_aa: CASSRTGKTGEQYF; cdr3_nt: TGTGCCAGCAGTCGGACCGGGAAAACGGGGGAGCAGTACTTC
v_call: TRBV10-2; j_call: TRBJ1-3; clone_size: -; d_call: -; cdr3_aa: CASSADGELNTIYF; cdr3_nt: TGCGCCAGCAGTGCCGACGGGGAACTAAACACCATATATTTT
v_call: TRBV11-1; j_call: TRBJ2-7; clone_size: -; d_call: TRBD2; cdr3_aa: CASSLAPGLAGAPDEQYF; cdr3_nt: TGTGCCAGCAGCTTAGCGCCGGGACTAGCGGGAGCCCCCGACGAGCAGTACTTC
v_call: TRBV6-1; j_call: TRBJ1-3; clone_size: -; d_call: TRBD1; cdr3_aa: CASSERGPDRVFGNTIYF; cdr3_nt: TGTGCCAGCAGTGAAAGAGGGCCCGACAGGGTTTTTGGAAACACCATATATTTT
v_call: TRBV25-1; j_call: TRBJ2-7; clone_size: -; d_call: TRBD2; cdr3_aa: CASSEGGGRRYEQYF; cdr3_nt: TGTGCCAGCAGTGAAGGGGGCGGGAGGCGGTACGAGCAGTACTTC
v_call: TRBV20-1; j_call: TRBJ1-1; clone_size: -; d_call: -; cdr3_aa: CSARGDREAFF; cdr3_nt: TGCAGTGCTAGAGGTGACCGTGAAGCTTTCTTT
v_call: TRBV7-9; j_call: TRBJ2-3; clone_size: -; d_call: -; cdr3_aa: CASSPQERLLGNTQYF; cdr3_nt: TGTGCCAGCAGCCCTCAGGAGCGGCTCCTGGGTAATACGCAGTATTTT
v_call: TRBV2; j_call: TRBJ2-7; clone_size: -; d_call: TRBD2; cdr3_aa: CASGGTIYEQYF; cdr3_nt: TGTGCCAGCGGGGGGACTATATACGAGCAGTACTTC
v_call: TRBV29-1; j_call: TRBJ2-5; clone_size: few; d_call: -; cdr3_aa: CSVPTQYF; cdr3_nt: TGCAGCGTCCCTACCCAGTACTTC
v_call: TRBV5-1; j_call: TRBJ2-7; clone_size: -; d_call: -; cdr3_aa: CASSLWDYEQYF; cdr3_nt: TGCGCCAGCAGCTTGTGGGACTACGAGCAGTACTTC
v_call: TRBV5-5; j_call: TRBJ2-7; clone_size: few; d_call: -; cdr3_aa: CASSLQLAGYYEQYF; cdr3_nt: TGTGCCAGCAGCTTGCAGTTAGCAGGATATTACGAGCAGTACTTC
v_call: TRBV13; j_call: TRBJ2-7; clone_size: -; d_call: -; cdr3_aa: CASSSDRYSYEQYF; cdr3_nt: TGTGCCAGCAGCTCGGACCGCTATTCCTACGAGCAGTACTTC
v_call: TRBV7-3; j_call: TRBJ1-1; clone_size: -; d_call: -; cdr3_aa: CASLKGRNTEAFF; cdr3_nt: TGTGCCAGCCTCAAGGGACGAAACACTGAAGCTTTCTTT
v_call: TRBV18; j_call: TRBJ2-7; clone_size: -; d_call: TRBD2; cdr3_aa: CASSSNPGTRGEQYF; cdr3_nt: TGTGCCAGCTCATCCAACCCCGGGACTAGAGGCGAGCAGTACTTC
v_call: TRBV7-2; j_call: TRBJ2-3; clone_size: once; d_call: -; cdr3_aa: CASSFSADTQYF; cdr3_nt: TGTGCCAGCAGCTTTAGTGCAGATACGCAGTATTTT
v_call: TRBV14; j_call: TRBJ2-7; clone_size: -; d_call: -; cdr3_aa: CASSQRRVSEQYF; cdr3_nt: TGTGCCAGCAGCCAACGCAGGGTCTCCGAGCAGTACTTC
v_call: TRBV10-1; j_call: TRBJ2-2; clone_size: few; d_call: -; cdr3_aa: CASSVGNTGELFF; cdr3_nt: TGCGCCAGCAGTGTTGGGAACACCGGGGAGCTGTTTTTT
v_call: TRBV11-1; j_call: TRBJ2-7; clone_size: once; d_call: -; cdr3_aa: CASSLALTALYEQYF; cdr3_nt: TGTGCCAGCAGCTTAGCGTTGACTGCCCTCTACGAGCAGTACTTC
v_call: TRBV5-5; j_call: TRBJ2-5; clone_size: -; d_call: -; cdr3_aa: CASSLAVGTQYF; cdr3_nt: TGTGCCAGCAGCTTGGCCGTTGGGACCCAGTACTTC
v_call: TRBV27; j_call: TRBJ1-4; clone_size: -; d_call: -; cdr3_aa: CASSQGSPNEKLFF; cdr3_nt: TGTGCCAGCAGTCAGGGGTCACCTAATGAAAAACTGTTTTTT
v_call: TRBV11-2; j_call: TRBJ2-3; clone_size: once; d_call: -; cdr3_aa: CASSSQGRQSTDTQYF; cdr3_nt: TGTGCCAGCAGCTCCCAAGGACGGCAAAGCACAGATACGCAGTATTTT
v_call: TRBV6-5; j_call: TRBJ2-3; clone_size: few; d_call: TRBD2; cdr3_aa: CASSPGTSSDTQYF; cdr3_nt: TGTGCCAGCAGTCCCGGGACTAGCTCAGATACGCAGTATTTT
v_call: TRBV7-9; j_call: TRBJ2-1; clone_size: -; d_call: -; cdr3_aa: CASSLTLFGGVGNEQFF; cdr3_nt: TGTGCCAGCAGCCTAACCCTCTTCGGCGGAGTAGGGAATGAGCAGTTCTTC
v_call: TRBV18; j_call: TRBJ2-7; clone_size: -; d_call: -; cdr3_aa: CASSPQGTYEQYF; cdr3_nt: TGTGCCAGCTCACCCCAGGGAACCTACGAGCAGTACTTC
v_call: TRBV5-4; j_call: TRBJ2-7; clone_size: -; d_call: -; cdr3_aa: CASTSPVYEQYF; cdr3_nt: TGTGCCAGCACCTCCCCGGTCTACGAGCAGTACTTC
v_call: TRBV11-2; j_call: TRBJ2-3; clone_size: few; d_call: TRBD2; cdr3_aa: CASSLEGGLGITDTQYF; cdr3_nt: TGTGCCAGCAGCTTAGAGGGGGGACTAGGAATCACAGATACGCAGTATTTT
v_call: TRBV25-1; j_call: TRBJ1-6; clone_size: -; d_call: TRBD1; cdr3_aa: CASSGDSHNSPLHF; cdr3_nt: TGTGCCAGCAGTGGGGACAGCCATAATTCACCCCTCCACTTT
v_call: TRBV2; j_call: TRBJ1-2; clone_size: -; d_call: TRBD1; cdr3_aa: CASSEMGQGFLGYTF; cdr3_nt: TGTGCCAGCAGTGAAATGGGACAGGGTTTTTTAGGCTACACCTTC
v_call: TRBV11-2; j_call: TRBJ2-1; clone_size: -; d_call: TRBD1; cdr3_aa: CASSSTQGNNEQFF; cdr3_nt: TGTGCCAGCAGCTCCACACAGGGGAACAATGAGCAGTTCTTC
v_call: TRBV6-1; j_call: TRBJ1-5; clone_size: -; d_call: TRBD1; cdr3_aa: CASSEEDRGPSAQHF; cdr3_nt: TGTGCCAGCAGTGAGGAGGACAGGGGGCCATCAGCCCAGCATTTT
v_call: TRBV5-6; j_call: TRBJ2-5; clone_size: -; d_call: TRBD2; cdr3_aa: CASSLVLAGVETQYF; cdr3_nt: TGTGCCAGCAGCTTGGTGCTAGCGGGAGTTGAGACCCAGTACTTC
v_call: TRBV28; j_call: TRBJ2-7; clone_size: -; d_call: -; cdr3_aa: CASSWQALTYEQYF; cdr3_nt: TGTGCCAGCAGTTGGCAGGCACTTACCTACGAGCAGTACTTC